This T cell receptor beta chain came from a study of blood T cell repertoires in COVID-19 (TCRdb year 2020). For the study in its entirety: Samples from collaborators originated in the United States, Italy and Spain and spanned both the acute and convalescent phases of COVID-19. The prospective study material was composed of cDNA or gDNA derived from T cells, B-cell-depleted T cells, or PBMCs. The dataset comprised deeply sampled blood TCRbeta repertoires from subjects exposed to, actively infected with, or recovered from COVID-19. The repertoires were made available in a free public database intended to serve as a resource for research on the immune response to SARS-CoV-2. Samples came from the ongoing ImmuneRACE study (first 160 participants) plus 1,254 subjects from 6 global collaborators. A de-identified subject ID, COVID-19 status, age in years and sex were almost always included in the sample metadata. Where available, HLA class I and class II types were obtained from metadata supplied by the sample provider rather than from assay-based typing. Paper-wide results and their limitations: How much clinical and demographic metadata was included differed by source and by participant, and the metadata was provided uncurated.

CDR1 and CDR2 are drawn from the germline V gene: MDHEN, SYDVKM. The CDR3 has 13 amino acids, counting the end cysteine and phenylalanine. Of all the DNA, just the CDR3 is kept, 39 bases in frame from base 1. The V and J ends are trimmed by 6 bases and 9 bases, leaving 12 bases between them. A second Seattle source provided samples from volunteer blood donors who had recovered from COVID-19. The collaborating institutions used their own protocols to collect whole blood in K2EDTA tubes. For TCRbeta analysis, collaborators shipped samples in one of three forms: frozen whole blood, isolated PBMCs, or DNA extracted from either of those sample types. Turning to this clone: The specificity of this receptor is unknown. One base away there is no much larger clone; base qualities are not given.

TCRbeta CDR3 regions were amplified from genomic DNA using the immunoSEQ Assay, a bias-controlled multiplex PCR. The authors' analysis ran thus. The number of nucleated cells in each sample was estimated from the amplification of reference gene primers within the assay. To quantify the absolute abundance of each unique TCRbeta CDR3 rearrangement, sequence reads were collapsed and filtered. For each sample, productive Simpson clonality was calculated by taking the square root of Simpson's diversity index across productive rearrangements. Drawn from immuneACCESS, this table holds only the in-frame rearrangements with V and J called that TCRdb kept. Clones are partly lost; checked studies trace under half to an unresolved V gene and leave the rest unexplained. That table supplies the V and J calls and clone size; D and trimming were determined from the DNA. The sample yields approximately 240,000 clones; around nine tenths were counted once. The ten largest clones add up to under 2.5% of the sample.

Here the chain combines TRBV28 and TRBJ1-6, with a tentative D gene TRBD1 over 6 matching bases. The origin of this receptor is a woman aged 40 to 50 who had recovered from COVID-19. Input material: peripheral blood. The DNA is TGTGCCAGCAGGACAGGCGTATTTTCACCCCTCCACTTT. Translated, this gives CASRTGVFSPLHF.